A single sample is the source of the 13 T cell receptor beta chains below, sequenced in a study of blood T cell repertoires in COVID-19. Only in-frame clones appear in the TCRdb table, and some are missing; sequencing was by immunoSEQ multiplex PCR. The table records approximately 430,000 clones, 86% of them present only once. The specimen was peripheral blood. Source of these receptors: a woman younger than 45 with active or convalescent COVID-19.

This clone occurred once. CDR3 residues: CASSREGSRVRYGYTF. CDR3 DNA sequence: TGTGCCAGCAGCAGGGAGGGGAGCCGGGTCAGGTATGGCTACACCTTC. The chain combines TRBV21-1 with TRBJ1-2. TRBV21-1 has pseudogene status. The CDR3 has 16 amino acids.

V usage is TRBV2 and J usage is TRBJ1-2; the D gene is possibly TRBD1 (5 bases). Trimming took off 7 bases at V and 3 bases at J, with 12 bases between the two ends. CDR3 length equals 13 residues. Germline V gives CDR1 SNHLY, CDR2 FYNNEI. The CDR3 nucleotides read TGTGCCAGCACCGGGGGAATGGACTATGGCTACACCTTC. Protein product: CASTGGMDYGYTF.

CDR3 loop: CASSRQGLGYTF. The CDR3 DNA sequence: TGTGCCAGCAGCCGACAGGGTCTGGGCTACACCTTC. The chain employs TRBV7-2 and TRBJ1-2, with 7 nucleotides matching TRBD1. V shed 5 bases, J shed 8 bases, and the junction held 5 bases outside the gene matches. Germline V gene lookup returns CDR1 SGHTA and CDR2 FQGNSA. The CDR3 runs 12 residues.

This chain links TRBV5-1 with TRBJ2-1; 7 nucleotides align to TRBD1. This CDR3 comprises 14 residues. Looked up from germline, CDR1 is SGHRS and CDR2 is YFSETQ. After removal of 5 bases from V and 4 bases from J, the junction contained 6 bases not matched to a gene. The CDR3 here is CASSPGQIYNEQFF. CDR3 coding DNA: TGCGCCAGCAGTCCGGGACAGATTTACAATGAGCAGTTCTTC. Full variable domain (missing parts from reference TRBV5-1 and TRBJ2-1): KAGVTQTPRYLIKTRGQQVTLSCSPISGHRSVSWYQQTPGQGLQFLFEYFSETQRNKGNFPGRFSGRQFSNSRSEMNVSTLELGDSALYLCASSPGQIYNEQFFGPGTRLTVL.

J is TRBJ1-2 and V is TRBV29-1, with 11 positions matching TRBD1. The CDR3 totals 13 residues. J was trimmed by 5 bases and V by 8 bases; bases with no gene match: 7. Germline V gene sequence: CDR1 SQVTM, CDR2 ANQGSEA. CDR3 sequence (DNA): TGCAGCTTTGTGGGACAGGGGGATTATGGCTACACCTTC. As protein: CSFVGQGDYGYTF.

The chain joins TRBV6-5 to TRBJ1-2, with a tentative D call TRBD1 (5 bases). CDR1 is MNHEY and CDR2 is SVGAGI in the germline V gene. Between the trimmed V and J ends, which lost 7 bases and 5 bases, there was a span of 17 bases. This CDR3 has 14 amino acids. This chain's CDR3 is CASKPGGRGYGYTF. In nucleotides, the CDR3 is TGTGCCAGCAAGCCCGGGGGTCGAGGGTATGGCTACACCTTC.

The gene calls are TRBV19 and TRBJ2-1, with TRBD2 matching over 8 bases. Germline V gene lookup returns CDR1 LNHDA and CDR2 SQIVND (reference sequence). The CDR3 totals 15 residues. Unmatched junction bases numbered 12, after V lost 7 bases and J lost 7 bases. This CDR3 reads CASNQRLAGGNEQFF. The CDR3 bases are TGTGCCAGTAACCAGCGGCTAGCGGGTGGGAATGAGCAGTTCTTC. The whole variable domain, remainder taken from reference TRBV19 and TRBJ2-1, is DGGITQSPKYLFRKEGQNVTLSCEQNLNHDAMYWYRQDPGQGLRLIYYSQIVNDFQKGDIAEGYSVSREKKESFPLTVTSAQKNPTAFYLCASNQRLAGGNEQFFGPGTRLTVL.

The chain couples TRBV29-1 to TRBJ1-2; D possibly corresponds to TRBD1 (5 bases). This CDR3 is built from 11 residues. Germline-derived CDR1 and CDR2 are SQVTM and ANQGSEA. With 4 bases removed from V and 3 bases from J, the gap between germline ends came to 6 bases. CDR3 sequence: CSVGRDYGYTF. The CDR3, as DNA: TGCAGCGTTGGCAGGGACTATGGCTACACCTTC.

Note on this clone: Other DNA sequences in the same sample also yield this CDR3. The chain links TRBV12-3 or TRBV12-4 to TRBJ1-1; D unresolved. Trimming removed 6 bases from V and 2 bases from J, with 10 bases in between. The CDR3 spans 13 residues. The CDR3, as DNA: TGTGCCAGCAGCCCTACGGGAAACACTGAAGCTTTCTTT. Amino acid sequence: CASSPTGNTEAFF.

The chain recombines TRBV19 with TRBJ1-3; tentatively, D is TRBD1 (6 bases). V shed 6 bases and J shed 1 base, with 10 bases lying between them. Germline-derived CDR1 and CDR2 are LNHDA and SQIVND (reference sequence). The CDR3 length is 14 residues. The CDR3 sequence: CASRGAGSGNTIYF. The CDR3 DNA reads TGTGCCAGTAGGGGGGCAGGTTCTGGAAACACCATATATTTT. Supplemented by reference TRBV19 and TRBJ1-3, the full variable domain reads DGGITQSPKYLFRKEGQNVTLSCEQNLNHDAMYWYRQDPGQGLRLIYYSQIVNDFQKGDIAEGYSVSREKKESFPLTVTSAQKNPTAFYLCASRGAGSGNTIYFGEGSWLTVV.

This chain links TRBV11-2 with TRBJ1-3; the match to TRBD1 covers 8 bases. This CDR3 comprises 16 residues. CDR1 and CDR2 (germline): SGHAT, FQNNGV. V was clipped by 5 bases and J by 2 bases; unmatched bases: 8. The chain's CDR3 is CASSTGTGITGNTIYF. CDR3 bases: TGTGCCAGCAGCACAGGGACAGGAATCACTGGAAACACCATATATTTT.

CDR3 nucleotide sequence: TGCAGCGTTGAACTAGGGGGTCGGAACACCGGGGAGCTGTTTTTT. This sequence encodes CSVELGGRNTGELFF. The rearrangement links TRBV29-1 to TRBJ2-2, with D perhaps TRBD1 (6 bases). Trimming pared 2 bases from V and 1 base from J, leaving 11 bases between. The CDR3 is 15 residues long. Germline CDR1 reads SQVTM; CDR2 reads ANQGSEA.

The CDR3 sequence: CASSYSSGYGTEAFF. As DNA, the CDR3 is TGTGCCAGCAGTTACTCATCCGGGTACGGCACTGAAGCTTTCTTT. The V gene is TRBV6-5, the J gene TRBJ1-1; D gene uncertain. V shed 0 bases and J shed 4 bases, with 12 bases lying between them. This CDR3 is 15 amino acids long. From germline, CDR1 is MNHEY and CDR2 SVGAGI.